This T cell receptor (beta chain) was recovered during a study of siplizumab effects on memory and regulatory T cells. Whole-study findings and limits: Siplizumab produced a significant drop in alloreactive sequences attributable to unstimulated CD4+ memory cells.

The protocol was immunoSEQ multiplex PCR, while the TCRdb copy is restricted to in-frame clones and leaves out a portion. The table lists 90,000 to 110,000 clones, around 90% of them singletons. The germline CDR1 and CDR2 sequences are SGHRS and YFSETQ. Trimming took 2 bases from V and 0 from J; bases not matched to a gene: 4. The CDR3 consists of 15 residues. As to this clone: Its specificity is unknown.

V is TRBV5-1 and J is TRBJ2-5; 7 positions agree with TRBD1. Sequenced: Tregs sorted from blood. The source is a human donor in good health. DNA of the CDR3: TGCGCCAGCAGCTTCGGAGACAGGGACCAAGAGACCCAGTACTTC. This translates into CASSFGDRDQETQYF.